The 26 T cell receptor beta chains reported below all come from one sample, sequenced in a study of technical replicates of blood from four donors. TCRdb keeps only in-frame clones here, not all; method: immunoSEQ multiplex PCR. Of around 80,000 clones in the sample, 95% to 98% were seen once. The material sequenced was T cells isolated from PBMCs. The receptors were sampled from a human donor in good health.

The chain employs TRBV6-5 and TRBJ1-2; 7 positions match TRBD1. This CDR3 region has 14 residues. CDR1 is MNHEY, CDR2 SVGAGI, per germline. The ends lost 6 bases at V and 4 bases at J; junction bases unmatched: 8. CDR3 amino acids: CASRRQGKIYGYTF. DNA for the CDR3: TGTGCCAGCAGACGACAGGGAAAAATCTATGGCTACACCTTC.

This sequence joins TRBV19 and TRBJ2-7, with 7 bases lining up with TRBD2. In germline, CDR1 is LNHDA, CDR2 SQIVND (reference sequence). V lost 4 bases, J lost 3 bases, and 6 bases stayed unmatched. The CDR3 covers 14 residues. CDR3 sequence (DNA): TGTGCCAGTAGTACAGCGACTAGCCACTACGAGCAGTACTTC. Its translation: CASSTATSHYEQYF.

Written as DNA, the CDR3 is TGTGCCAGCCTTCCTCCGGGACTCAACACTGAAGCTTTCTTT. Translation gives CASLPPGLNTEAFF. The chain carries TRBV6-5 and TRBJ1-1, with a tentative D call TRBD1 (5 bases). Per the germline V gene, CDR1 is MNHEY and CDR2 is SVGAGI. There are 14 residues in the CDR3. The germline V and J ends were trimmed by 8 bases and 2 bases, with 15 bases remaining between them.

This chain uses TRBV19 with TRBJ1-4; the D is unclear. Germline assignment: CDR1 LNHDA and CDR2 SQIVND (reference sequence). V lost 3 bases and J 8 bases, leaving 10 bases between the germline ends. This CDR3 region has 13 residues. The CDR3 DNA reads TGTGCCAGTAGTATCTCGGGAAACGAAAAACTGTTTTTT. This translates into CASSISGNEKLFF.

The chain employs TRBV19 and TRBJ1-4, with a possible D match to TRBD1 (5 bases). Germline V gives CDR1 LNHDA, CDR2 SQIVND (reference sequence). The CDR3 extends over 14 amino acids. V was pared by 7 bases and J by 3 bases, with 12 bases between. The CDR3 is CASKEGPANEKLFF. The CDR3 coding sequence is TGTGCCAGTAAGGAGGGGCCGGCTAATGAAAAACTGTTTTTT.

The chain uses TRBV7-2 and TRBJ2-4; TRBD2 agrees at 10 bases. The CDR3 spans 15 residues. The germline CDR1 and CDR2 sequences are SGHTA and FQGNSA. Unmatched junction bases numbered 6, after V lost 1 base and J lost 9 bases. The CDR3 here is CASSLVAGGGSIQYF. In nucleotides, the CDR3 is TGTGCCAGCAGCTTAGTAGCGGGAGGTGGCAGCATTCAGTACTTC.

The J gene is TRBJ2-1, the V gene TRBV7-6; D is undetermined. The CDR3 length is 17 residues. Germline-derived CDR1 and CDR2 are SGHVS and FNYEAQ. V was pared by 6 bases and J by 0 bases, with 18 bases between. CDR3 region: CASSPLFPPSSYNEQFF. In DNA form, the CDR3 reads TGTGCCAGCAGTCCGCTTTTCCCCCCGAGCTCCTACAATGAGCAGTTCTTC. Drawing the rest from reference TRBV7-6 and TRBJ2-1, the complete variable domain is GAGVSQSPRYKVTKRGQDVALRCDPISGHVSLYWYRQALGQGPEFLTYFNYEAQQDKSGLPNDRFSAERPEGSISTLTIQRTEQRDSAMYRCASSPLFPPSSYNEQFFGPGTRLTVL.

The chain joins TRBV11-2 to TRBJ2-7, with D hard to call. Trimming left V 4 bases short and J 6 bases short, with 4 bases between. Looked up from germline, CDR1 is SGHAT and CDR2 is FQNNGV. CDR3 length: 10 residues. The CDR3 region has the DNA TGTGCCAGCAGCTCGGTCGAGCAGTACTTC. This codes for CASSSVEQYF.

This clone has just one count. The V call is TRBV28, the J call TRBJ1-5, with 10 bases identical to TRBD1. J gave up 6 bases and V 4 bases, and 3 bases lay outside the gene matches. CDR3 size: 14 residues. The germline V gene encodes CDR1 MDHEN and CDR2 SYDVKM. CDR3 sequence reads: CASSYRQGAQPQHF. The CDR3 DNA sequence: TGTGCCAGCAGTTACCGACAGGGGGCTCAGCCCCAGCATTTT.

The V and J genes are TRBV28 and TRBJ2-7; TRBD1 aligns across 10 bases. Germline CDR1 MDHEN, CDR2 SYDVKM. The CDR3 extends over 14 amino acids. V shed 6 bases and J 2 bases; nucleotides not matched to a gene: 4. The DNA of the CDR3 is TGTGCCAGCAGAACCGGGACAGGGGCCTACGAGCAGTACTTC. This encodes CASRTGTGAYEQYF.

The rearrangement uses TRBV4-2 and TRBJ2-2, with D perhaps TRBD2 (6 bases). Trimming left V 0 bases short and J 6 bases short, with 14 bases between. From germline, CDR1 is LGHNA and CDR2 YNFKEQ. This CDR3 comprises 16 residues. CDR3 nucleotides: TGTGCCAGCAGCCAAGATCGAGGGAGGCAGTCCGGGGAGCTGTTTTTT. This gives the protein CASSQDRGRQSGELFF.

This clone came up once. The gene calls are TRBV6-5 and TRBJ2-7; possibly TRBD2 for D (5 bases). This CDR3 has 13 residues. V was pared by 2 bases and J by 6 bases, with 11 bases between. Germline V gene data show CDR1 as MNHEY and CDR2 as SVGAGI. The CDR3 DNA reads TGTGCCAGCAGTTACCTGACGGGAACCGAGCAGTACTTC. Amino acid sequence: CASSYLTGTEQYF.

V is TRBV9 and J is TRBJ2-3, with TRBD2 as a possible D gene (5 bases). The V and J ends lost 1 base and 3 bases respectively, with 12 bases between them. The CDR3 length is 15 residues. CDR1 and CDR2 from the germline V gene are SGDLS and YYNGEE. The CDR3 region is CASSVWFGETDTQYF. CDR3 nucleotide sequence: TGTGCCAGCAGCGTATGGTTCGGGGAAACAGATACGCAGTATTTT.

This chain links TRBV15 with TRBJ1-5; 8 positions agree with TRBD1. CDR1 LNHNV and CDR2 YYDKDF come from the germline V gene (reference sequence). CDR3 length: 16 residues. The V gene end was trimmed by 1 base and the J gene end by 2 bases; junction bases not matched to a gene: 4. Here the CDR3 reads CATSRVGQGGNQPQHF. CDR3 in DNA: TGTGCCACCAGCAGAGTAGGACAGGGAGGCAATCAGCCCCAGCATTTT.

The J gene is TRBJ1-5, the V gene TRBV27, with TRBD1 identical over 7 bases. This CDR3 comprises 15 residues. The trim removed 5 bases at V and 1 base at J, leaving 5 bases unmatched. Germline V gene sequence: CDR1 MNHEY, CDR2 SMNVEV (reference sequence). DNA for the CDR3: TGTGCCAGCAGTGCGCAGGGGGTAAGCAATCAGCCCCAGCATTTT. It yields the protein CASSAQGVSNQPQHF.

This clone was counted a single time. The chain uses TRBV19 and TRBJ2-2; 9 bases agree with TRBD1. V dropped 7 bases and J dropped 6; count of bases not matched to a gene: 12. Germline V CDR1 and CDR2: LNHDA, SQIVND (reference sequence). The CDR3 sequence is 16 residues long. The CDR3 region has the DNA TGTGCCAGTACCATCCAGGACAGGGGTTTCCCCGGGGAGCTGTTTTTT. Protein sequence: CASTIQDRGFPGELFF.

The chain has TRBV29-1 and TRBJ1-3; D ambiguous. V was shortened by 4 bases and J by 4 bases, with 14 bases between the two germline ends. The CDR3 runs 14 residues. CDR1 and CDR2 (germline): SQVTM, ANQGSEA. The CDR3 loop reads CSVVEGSRGNTIYF. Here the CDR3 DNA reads TGCAGCGTTGTGGAGGGTTCAAGGGGAAACACCATATATTTT.

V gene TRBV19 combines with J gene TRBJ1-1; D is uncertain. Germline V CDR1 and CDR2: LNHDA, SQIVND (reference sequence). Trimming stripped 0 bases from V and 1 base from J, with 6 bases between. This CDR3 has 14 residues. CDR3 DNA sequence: TGTGCCAGTAGTATAGATCGGGAGAACACTGAAGCTTTCTTT. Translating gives CASSIDRENTEAFF.

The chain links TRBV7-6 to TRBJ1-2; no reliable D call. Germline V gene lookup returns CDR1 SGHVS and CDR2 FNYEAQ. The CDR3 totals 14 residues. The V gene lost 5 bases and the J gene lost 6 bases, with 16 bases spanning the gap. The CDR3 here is CASSLSPGVDGYTF. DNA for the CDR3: TGTGCCAGCAGCCTCTCCCCGGGTGTTGATGGCTACACCTTC.

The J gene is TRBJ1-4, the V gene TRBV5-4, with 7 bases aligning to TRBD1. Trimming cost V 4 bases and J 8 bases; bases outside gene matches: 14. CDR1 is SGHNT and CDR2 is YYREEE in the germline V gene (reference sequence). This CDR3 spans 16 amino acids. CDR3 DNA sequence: TGTGCCAGCAGCCAGAACGGACAGGACGGGTTAGAAAAACTGTTTTTT. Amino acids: CASSQNGQDGLEKLFF.

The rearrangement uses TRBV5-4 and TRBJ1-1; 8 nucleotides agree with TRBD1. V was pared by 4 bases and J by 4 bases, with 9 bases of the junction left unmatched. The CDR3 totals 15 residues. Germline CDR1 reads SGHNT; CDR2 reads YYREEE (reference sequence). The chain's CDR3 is CASSPTLGTGTEAFF. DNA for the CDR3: TGTGCCAGCAGCCCCACACTAGGGACAGGCACTGAAGCTTTCTTT.

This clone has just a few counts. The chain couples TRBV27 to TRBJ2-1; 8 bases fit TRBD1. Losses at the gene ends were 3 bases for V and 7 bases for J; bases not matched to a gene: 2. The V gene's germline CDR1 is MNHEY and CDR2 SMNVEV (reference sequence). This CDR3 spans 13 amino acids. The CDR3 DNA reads TGTGCCAGCAGTTTCGACAGGGGTAATGAGCAGTTCTTC. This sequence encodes CASSFDRGNEQFF.

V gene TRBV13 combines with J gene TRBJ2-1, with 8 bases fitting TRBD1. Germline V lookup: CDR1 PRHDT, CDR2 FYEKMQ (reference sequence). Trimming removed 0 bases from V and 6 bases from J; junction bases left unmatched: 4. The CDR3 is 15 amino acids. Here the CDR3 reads CASSLGRGQGNEQFF. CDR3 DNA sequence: TGTGCCAGCAGCTTAGGACGCGGACAGGGCAATGAGCAGTTCTTC.

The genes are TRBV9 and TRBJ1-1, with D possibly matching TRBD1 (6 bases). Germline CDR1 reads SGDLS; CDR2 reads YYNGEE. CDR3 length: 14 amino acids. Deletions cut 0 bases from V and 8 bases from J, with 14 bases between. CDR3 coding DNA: TGTGCCAGCAGCGTAGGAGGGGGTACAGCAGAAGCTTTCTTT. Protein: CASSVGGGTAEAFF. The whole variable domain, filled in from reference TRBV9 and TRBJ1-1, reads DSGVTQTPKHLITATGQRVTLRCSPRSGDLSVYWYQQSLDQGLQFLIQYYNGEERAKGNILERFSAQQFPDLHSELNLSSLELGDSALYFCASSVGGGTAEAFFGQGTRLTVV.

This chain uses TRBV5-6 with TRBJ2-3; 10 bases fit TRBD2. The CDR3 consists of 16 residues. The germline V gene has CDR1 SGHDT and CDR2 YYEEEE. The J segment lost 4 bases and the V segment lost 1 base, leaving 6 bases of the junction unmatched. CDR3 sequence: CASSLFVSGRSDTQYF. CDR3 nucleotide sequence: TGTGCCAGCAGCTTGTTTGTTAGCGGGAGGTCAGATACGCAGTATTTT.

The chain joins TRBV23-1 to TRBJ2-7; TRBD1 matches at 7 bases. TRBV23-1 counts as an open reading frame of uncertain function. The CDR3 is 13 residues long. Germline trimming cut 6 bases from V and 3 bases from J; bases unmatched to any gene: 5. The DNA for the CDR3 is TGCGCCAGCAGCCCCGGGACAGTCTACGAGCAGTACTTC. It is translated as CASSPGTVYEQYF.